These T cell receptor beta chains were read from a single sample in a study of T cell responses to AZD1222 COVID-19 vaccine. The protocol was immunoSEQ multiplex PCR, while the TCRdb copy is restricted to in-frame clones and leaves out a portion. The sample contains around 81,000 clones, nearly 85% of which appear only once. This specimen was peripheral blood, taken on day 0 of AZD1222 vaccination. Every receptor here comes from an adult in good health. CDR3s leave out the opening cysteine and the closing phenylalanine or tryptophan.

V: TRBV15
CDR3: ATSRDLPGQGYEQY

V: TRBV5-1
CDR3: ASSLDNSGSVDEQF

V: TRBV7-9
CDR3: ASSPQGGAVYEQY

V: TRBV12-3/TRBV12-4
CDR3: ASSLVPDTQY

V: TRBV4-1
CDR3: ASSQDHGGVSGYT

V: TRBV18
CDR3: ASCALGGGGEQY

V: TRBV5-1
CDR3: ASSLIYSYEQY

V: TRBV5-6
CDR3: ASSFSVLAGGPRFYEQY

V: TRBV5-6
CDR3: ASSLGQVGEQF

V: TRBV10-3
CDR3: AISERSSPLH

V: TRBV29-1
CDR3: SVRAVGQPQH

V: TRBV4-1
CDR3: ASSQEGGVAGYT

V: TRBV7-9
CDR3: ASSLATKQYGYT

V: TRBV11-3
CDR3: ASSSRDGGDTQY

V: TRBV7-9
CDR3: ASSLLLAGGYNEQF

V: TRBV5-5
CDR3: ASSLVGGPTANQPQH

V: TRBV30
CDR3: AWTDFYGYT

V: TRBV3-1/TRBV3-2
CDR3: ASSQGTTVLTF

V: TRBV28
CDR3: ASTTTRNEQF

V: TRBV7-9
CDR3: ASSPIPRDLADGYT

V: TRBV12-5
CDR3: ASGRGSTDTQY

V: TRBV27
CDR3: ASSLQGWLNSPLH

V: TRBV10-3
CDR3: AISEPENIQY

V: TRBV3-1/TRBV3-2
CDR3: ASSQRGTVGEKLF

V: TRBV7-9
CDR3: ASSFVRQGGPMNTEAF

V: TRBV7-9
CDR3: ASSLAAGDEKLF

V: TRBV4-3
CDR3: ASSQDQGFSYEQY

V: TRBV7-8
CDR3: ASSLEYTGFSASNTGELF

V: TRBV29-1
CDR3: SANKGGSGNTIY

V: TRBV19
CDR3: ASSPGQKGKLF

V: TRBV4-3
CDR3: ASSQGTGATNEKLF

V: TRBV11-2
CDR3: ASSLGEGQGETQY

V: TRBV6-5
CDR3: ASKWTGGTEAF

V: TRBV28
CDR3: ASSLPSPTYEQY

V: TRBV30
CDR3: AWRGQGVTNEKLF

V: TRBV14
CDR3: ASSQVQSGLGRQF

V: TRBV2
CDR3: ASSEGEAYNSPLH

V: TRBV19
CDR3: ASSAAGTGNKGIVNYGYT

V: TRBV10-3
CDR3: AISGASGVSYEQY

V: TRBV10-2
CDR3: ASSGAGGPEETQY

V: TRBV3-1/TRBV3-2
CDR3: ASSQKGGEAF

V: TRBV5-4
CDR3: ASTAVGVSTEAF

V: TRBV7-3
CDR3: ASSPNLGDEQF

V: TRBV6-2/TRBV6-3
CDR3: ASSYSIRYTEAF

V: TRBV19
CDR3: ASTLDVGNTIY

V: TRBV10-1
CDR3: ATPGHRQETQY

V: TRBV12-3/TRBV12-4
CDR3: ASGATSQPQH

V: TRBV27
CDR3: ASSLAGAYNEQF

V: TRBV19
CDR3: ASSNLGNEQF

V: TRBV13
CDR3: ASSKDFSEQF

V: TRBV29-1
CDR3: SLMGASLSDTQY

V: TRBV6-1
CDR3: ASSEDGRATNEKLF

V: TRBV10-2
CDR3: ASSVRGTSGREDNEQF